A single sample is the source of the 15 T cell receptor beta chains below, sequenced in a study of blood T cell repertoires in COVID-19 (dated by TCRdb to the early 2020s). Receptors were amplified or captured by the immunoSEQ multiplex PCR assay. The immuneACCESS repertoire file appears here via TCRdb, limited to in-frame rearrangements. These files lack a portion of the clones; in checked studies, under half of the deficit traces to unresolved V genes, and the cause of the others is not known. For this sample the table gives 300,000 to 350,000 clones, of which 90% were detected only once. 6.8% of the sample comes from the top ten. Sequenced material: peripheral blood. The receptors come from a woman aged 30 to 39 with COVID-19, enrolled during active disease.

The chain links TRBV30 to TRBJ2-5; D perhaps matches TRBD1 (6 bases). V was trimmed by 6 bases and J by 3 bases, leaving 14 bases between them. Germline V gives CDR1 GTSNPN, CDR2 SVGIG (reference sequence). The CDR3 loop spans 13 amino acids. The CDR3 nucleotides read TGTGCCTGCCTACAGGGAGTAAAAGAGACCCAGTACTTC. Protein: CACLQGVKETQYF.

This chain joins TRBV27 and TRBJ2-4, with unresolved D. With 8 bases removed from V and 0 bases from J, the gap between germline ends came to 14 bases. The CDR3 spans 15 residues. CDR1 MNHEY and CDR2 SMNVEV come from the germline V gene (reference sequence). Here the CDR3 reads CASRSLLIAKNIQYF. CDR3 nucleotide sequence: TGTGCCAGCCGATCCTTACTCATAGCCAAAAACATTCAGTACTTC.

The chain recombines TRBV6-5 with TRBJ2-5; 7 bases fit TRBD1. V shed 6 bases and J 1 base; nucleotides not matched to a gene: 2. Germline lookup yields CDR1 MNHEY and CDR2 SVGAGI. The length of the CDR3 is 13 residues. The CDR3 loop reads CASRTGSQETQYF. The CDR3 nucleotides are TGTGCCAGCAGGACAGGGAGCCAAGAGACCCAGTACTTC.

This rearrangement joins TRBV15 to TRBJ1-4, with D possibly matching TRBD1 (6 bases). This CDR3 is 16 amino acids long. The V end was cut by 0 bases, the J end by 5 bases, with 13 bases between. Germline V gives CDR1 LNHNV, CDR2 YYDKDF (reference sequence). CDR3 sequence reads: CATSRDLVGANEKLFF. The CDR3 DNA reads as TGTGCCACCAGCAGAGATCTCGTGGGGGCGAATGAAAAACTGTTTTTT.

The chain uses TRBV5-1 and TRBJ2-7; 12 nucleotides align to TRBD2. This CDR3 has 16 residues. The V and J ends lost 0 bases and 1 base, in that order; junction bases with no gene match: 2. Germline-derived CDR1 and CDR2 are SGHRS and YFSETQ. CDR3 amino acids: CASSLAGLAGSYEQYF. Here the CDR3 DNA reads TGCGCCAGCAGCTTGGCCGGACTAGCGGGGTCCTACGAGCAGTACTTC.

The CDR3 is CASSPSTGDAEAFF. CDR3 DNA: TGCGCCAGCAGCCCCTCGACAGGGGACGCTGAAGCTTTCTTT. The rearrangement joins TRBV4-3 to TRBJ1-1; 8 nucleotides line up with TRBD1. CDR1 and CDR2 (germline): LGHNA, YSLEER. The junction had 7 bases not matched to a gene; V was cut back by 4 bases and J by 6 bases. This CDR3 spans 14 amino acids.

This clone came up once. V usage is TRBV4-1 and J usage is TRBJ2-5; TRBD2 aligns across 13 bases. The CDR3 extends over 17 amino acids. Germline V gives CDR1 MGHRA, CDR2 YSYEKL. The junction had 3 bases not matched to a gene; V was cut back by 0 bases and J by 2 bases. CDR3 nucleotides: TGCGCCAGCAGCCAAGATGAACTAGCGGGAGGGCAAGAGACCCAGTACTTC. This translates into CASSQDELAGGQETQYF.

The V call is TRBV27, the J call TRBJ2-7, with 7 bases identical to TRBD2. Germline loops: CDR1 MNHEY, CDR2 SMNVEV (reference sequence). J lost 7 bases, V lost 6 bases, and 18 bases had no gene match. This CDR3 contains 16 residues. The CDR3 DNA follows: TGTGCCAGCAGCCGTTGGGGAGGGTTGAGTAGAGGGGAGCAGTACTTC. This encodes CASSRWGGLSRGEQYF.

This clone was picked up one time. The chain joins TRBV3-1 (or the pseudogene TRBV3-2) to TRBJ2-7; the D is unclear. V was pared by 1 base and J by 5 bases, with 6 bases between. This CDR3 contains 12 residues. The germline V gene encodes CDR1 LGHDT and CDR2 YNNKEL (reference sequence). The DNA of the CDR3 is TGTGCCAGCAGCCAAGCTAGACACGAGCAGTACTTC. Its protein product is CASSQARHEQYF.

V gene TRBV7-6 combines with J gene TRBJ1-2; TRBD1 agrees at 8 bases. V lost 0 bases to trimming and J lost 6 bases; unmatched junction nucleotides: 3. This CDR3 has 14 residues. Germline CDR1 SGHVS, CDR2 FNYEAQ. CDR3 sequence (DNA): TGTGCCAGCAGCTTAGCGCAGGGGGCTAATGGCTACACCTTC. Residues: CASSLAQGANGYTF.

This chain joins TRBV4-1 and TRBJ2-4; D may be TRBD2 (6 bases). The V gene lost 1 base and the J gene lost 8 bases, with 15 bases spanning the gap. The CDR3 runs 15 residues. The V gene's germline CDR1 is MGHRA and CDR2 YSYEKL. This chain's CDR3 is CASSQGPREVYIQYF. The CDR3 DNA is TGCGCCAGCAGCCAAGGGCCAAGGGAGGTATACATTCAGTACTTC.

The CDR3 reads CASSVDPGRPWETQYF. The CDR3 DNA follows: TGTGCCAGCAGCGTAGATCCAGGGCGCCCTTGGGAGACCCAGTACTTC. This rearrangement joins TRBV9 to TRBJ2-5, with D perhaps TRBD1 (5 bases). The V gene's germline CDR1 is SGDLS and CDR2 YYNGEE. The CDR3 sequence is 16 residues long. The V end was cut by 0 bases, the J end by 5 bases, with 17 bases between.

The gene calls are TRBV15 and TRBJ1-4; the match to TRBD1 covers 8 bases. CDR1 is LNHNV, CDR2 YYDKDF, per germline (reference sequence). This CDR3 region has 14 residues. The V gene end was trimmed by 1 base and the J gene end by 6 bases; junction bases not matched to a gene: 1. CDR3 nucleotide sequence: TGTGCCACCAGCAGAGGACAGGGGTATGAAAAACTGTTTTTT. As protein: CATSRGQGYEKLFF.

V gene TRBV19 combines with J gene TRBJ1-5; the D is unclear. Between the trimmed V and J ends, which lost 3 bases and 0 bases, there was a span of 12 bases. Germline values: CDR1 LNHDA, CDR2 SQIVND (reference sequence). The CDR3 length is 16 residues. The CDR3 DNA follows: TGTGCCAGTAGTATTAGACACGATTATAGCAATCAGCCCCAGCATTTT. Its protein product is CASSIRHDYSNQPQHF.

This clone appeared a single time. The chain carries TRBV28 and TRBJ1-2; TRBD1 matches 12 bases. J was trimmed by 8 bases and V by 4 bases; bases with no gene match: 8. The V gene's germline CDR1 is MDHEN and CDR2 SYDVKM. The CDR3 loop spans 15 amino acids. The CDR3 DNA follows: TGTGCCAGCAGTTCCAGGGGACAGGGGGCGCGGGGCTACACCTTC. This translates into CASSSRGQGARGYTF.